One and the same sample provided the 4 T cell receptor beta chains below, sequenced in a study of blood T cells in healthy people across ages (dated by TCRdb to between 2014 and 2016). The library was obtained by 5' RACE. Sequencing used an Illumina HiSeq 2500. The second PCR ran for about 7 to 11 cycles and used a J-beta primer mix along with a sample-barcoded 5' primer. TCRdb cleaned the public reads at Q25 with fastp, built clones with MiXCR and kept in-frame beta chains. CDR3 protein sequences are deduplicated, and each keeps its most common genes and DNA. The sample contains under 2,000,000 distinct CDR3 sequences, less than 50% of them found a single time. Approximately 2.1% of the sample lies in the top ten. The sequenced material came from blood. These TCRs come from a woman aged 40 to 49 in good health.

The V and J genes are TRBV4-2 and TRBJ2-2; D is unresolved. The CDR3 has 13 amino acids. Trimming shortened V by 2 bases and J by 2 bases, and 3 bases separated the two germline ends. Germline loops: CDR1 LGHNA, CDR2 YNFKEQ. The CDR3 region has the DNA TGTGCCAGCAGCCAATTCAACACCGGGGAGCTGTTTTTT. It is translated as CASSQFNTGELFF.

This rearrangement joins TRBV7-2 to TRBJ1-6; possible D gene TRBD1, 5 bases. Per germline, CDR1 SGHTA and CDR2 FQGNSA. CDR3 size: 16 residues. The germline V and J ends were trimmed by 2 bases and 0 bases, with 8 bases remaining between them. The CDR3 loop is CASSLHGASYNSPLHF. CDR3 coding DNA: TGTGCCAGCAGCTTACATGGGGCCTCCTATAATTCACCCCTCCACTTT.

This clonotype was counted at least ten times. V usage is TRBV3-1 and J usage is TRBJ2-7; the match to TRBD2 covers 11 bases. CDR3 size: 14 residues. Germline CDR1 LGHDT, CDR2 YNNKEL (reference sequence). Germline trimming cut 1 base from V and 4 bases from J; bases unmatched to any gene: 0. The DNA of the CDR3 is TGTGCCAGCAGCCAAGGACTAGCGGGATACGAGCAGTACTTC. This gives the protein CASSQGLAGYEQYF.

Concerning this clonotype itself: One end of the junction fails to match germline, which may point to a read error. The chain recombines TRBV12-3 or TRBV12-4 with TRBJ2-5; 7 nucleotides line up with TRBD1. This CDR3 has 15 residues. The DNA for the CDR3 is TGTACCAGCACCTACTATGGGACAGATGAAGAGACCCAGTACTTC. The encoded protein is CTSTYYGTDEETQYF.